Below, 6 T cell receptor beta chains from the same sample are listed, as sequenced in a study of patients and donors after allogeneic stem cell transplantation. TCRdb recomputed calls from the RT-PCR reads with MiXCR, one row per CDR3 protein. This table has approximately 29,000 distinct CDR3 sequences, around 40% appearing once. The specimen sequenced was blood, either unsorted or a sorted T cell fraction (not recorded which). These receptors all come from a human donor who was either an allogeneic HSCT recipient or a stem cell or donor lymphocyte infusion donor (not recorded which). It is not recorded whose cells these are; they may come from a transplant donor.

The rearrangement uses TRBV4-3 and TRBJ2-7; D gene unclear. This CDR3 region has 12 residues. V lost 0 bases and J 5 bases, leaving 5 bases between the germline ends. The germline V gene encodes CDR1 LGHNA and CDR2 YSLEER. CDR3 nucleotides: TGCGCCAGCAGCCAAGAAGGTGACGAGCAGTACTTC. Protein sequence: CASSQEGDEQYF.

This clonotype showed up many times. The rearrangement links TRBV18 to TRBJ1-6; no clear D. Germline CDR1 and CDR2: KGHSH and LQKENI. There are 13 residues in the CDR3. V was trimmed by 3 bases and J by 8 bases, leaving 8 bases between them. The CDR3 DNA sequence: TGTGCCAGCTCACCGAGGACTGATTCACCCCTCCACTTT. As protein: CASSPRTDSPLHF.

V and J are TRBV18 and TRBJ2-1; no definite D call. V dropped 4 bases and J dropped 7 bases, with 11 bases sitting between them. CDR1 and CDR2 from the germline V gene are KGHSH and LQKENI. This CDR3 spans 13 amino acids. The chain's CDR3 is CASSRGDRNEQFF. The CDR3 DNA is TGTGCCAGCTCACGCGGAGATAGAAATGAGCAGTTCTTC.

This clonotype was picked up a small number of times. CDR3 DNA sequence: TGTGCCAGCAGTTTCTTTTTGTCTGGTTCCCCCTATGGCTACACCTTC. This codes for CASSFFLSGSPYGYTF. J is TRBJ1-2 and V is TRBV28; D gene ambiguous. Trimming stripped 3 bases from V and 4 bases from J, with 18 bases between. The CDR3 spans 16 residues. The germline V gene encodes CDR1 MDHEN and CDR2 SYDVKM.

This clonotype was seen a few times. V usage is TRBV15 and J usage is TRBJ1-4; 8 nucleotides agree with TRBD1. After removal of 3 bases from V and 8 bases from J, the junction contained 2 bases not matched to a gene. The CDR3 has 13 amino acids. Germline loops: CDR1 LNHNV, CDR2 YYDKDF (reference sequence). The CDR3 nucleotides read TGTGCCACCAGCAGCAGGGGGCGGGAAAAACTGTTTTTT. Protein sequence: CATSSRGREKLFF.

V gene TRBV9 combines with J gene TRBJ1-2; D may be TRBD1 (5 bases). Germline V gene sequence: CDR1 SGDLS, CDR2 YYNGEE. There are 13 residues in the CDR3. The ends were cut back, 3 bases at V and 4 bases at J, with 10 bases in the middle. CDR3: CASSGGQRYGYTF. The CDR3 DNA follows: TGTGCCAGCAGCGGCGGACAACGCTATGGCTACACCTTC. The variable domain in full, with the rest retrieved from reference TRBV9 and TRBJ1-2, is DSGVTQTPKHLITATGQRVTLRCSPRSGDLSVYWYQQSLDQGLQFLIQYYNGEERAKGNILERFSAQQFPDLHSELNLSSLELGDSALYFCASSGGQRYGYTFGSGTRLTVV.